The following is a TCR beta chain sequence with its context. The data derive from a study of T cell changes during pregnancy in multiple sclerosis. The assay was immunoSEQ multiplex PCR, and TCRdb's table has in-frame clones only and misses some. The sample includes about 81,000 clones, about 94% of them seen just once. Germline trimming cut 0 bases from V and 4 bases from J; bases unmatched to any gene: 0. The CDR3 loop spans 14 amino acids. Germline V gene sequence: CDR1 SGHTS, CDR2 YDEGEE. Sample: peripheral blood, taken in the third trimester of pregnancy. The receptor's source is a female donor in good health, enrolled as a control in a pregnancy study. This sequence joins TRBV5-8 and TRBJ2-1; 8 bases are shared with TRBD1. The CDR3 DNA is TGTGCCAGCAGCTTGGACAGGGGGTACAATGAGCAGTTCTTC. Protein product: CASSLDRGYNEQFF.